What follows are 22 T cell receptor beta chains derived from one specimen sequenced in a study of blood T cell repertoires in COVID-19. Produced via immunoSEQ multiplex PCR; TCRdb's table is partial and in-frame only. The table shows under 250,000 clones, with around 83% occurring only once. Sequencing used peripheral blood. The receptors shown here come from a woman aged 45-65 years with acute or convalescent COVID-19.

This chain connects TRBV11-2 to TRBJ2-3; possible D gene TRBD2, 5 bases. The CDR3 extends over 14 amino acids. Between the trimmed V and J ends, which lost 3 bases and 2 bases, there was a span of 9 bases. CDR1 is SGHAT, CDR2 FQNNGV, per germline. Here the CDR3 reads CASSFGGFTDTQYF. The DNA of the CDR3 is TGTGCCAGCAGCTTTGGCGGGTTCACAGATACGCAGTATTTT.

The gene calls are TRBV30 and TRBJ1-5; a weak D match, TRBD1 (6 bases). CDR1 is GTSNPN, CDR2 SVGIG, per germline (reference sequence). V lost 2 bases and J lost 3, with 14 bases in between. This CDR3 has 15 residues. CDR3 sequence reads: CAWSTGQTNNQPQHF. For the CDR3, the DNA is TGTGCCTGGAGTACAGGACAGACAAACAATCAGCCCCAGCATTTT.

This chain links TRBV27 with TRBJ1-6; no clear D gene. This CDR3 region has 14 residues. V lost 2 bases to trimming and J lost 6 bases, with 8 bases between them. Looked up from germline, CDR1 is MNHEY and CDR2 is SMNVEV (reference sequence). The CDR3 spells CASSLQTANSPLHF. CDR3 DNA sequence: TGTGCCAGCAGTTTACAGACTGCTAATTCACCCCTCCACTTT.

The table lists this clone with a count of one. This sequence joins TRBV20-1 and TRBJ2-1; D is unclear. Per the germline V gene, CDR1 is DFQATT and CDR2 is SNEGSKA (reference sequence). There are 14 residues in the CDR3. The V and J ends lost 3 bases and 4 bases respectively, with 13 bases between them. In nucleotides, the CDR3 is TGCAGTGCTAGTAGCATACCTTCATACAATGAGCAGTTCTTC. Its protein is CSASSIPSYNEQFF.

The V call is TRBV7-6, the J call TRBJ2-1; 11 bases fit TRBD2. CDR3 length: 15 amino acids. The V gene end was trimmed by 6 bases and the J gene end by 7 bases; junction bases not matched to a gene: 8. In germline, CDR1 is SGHVS, CDR2 FNYEAQ. This chain's CDR3 is CASRPLAGVGNEQFF. The CDR3 DNA reads TGTGCCAGCAGACCACTAGCGGGGGTTGGGAATGAGCAGTTCTTC.

The sample holds a few counts of this clone. Other DNA sequences in the same sample also yield this CDR3. The rearrangement uses TRBV3-1 (or the pseudogene TRBV3-2) and TRBJ2-7; 7 bases fit TRBD1. Germline V gives CDR1 LGHDT, CDR2 YNNKEL (reference sequence). This CDR3 is built from 15 residues. V trimming: 1 base; J trimming: 1 base; junction bases outside the gene matches: 4. The CDR3: CASSQGAGGSYEQYF. As DNA, the CDR3 is TGTGCCAGCAGCCAAGGGGCAGGGGGATCCTACGAGCAGTACTTC.

V is TRBV7-2 and J is TRBJ2-7, with D tentatively TRBD2 (6 bases). The V gene's germline CDR1 is SGHTA and CDR2 FQGNSA. Trimming stripped 0 bases from V and 9 bases from J, with 15 bases between. This CDR3 contains 14 residues. The CDR3 DNA follows: TGTGCCAGCAGCTTAGCGCGGGGCAGGGCCGGGCAGTACTTC. Its translation is CASSLARGRAGQYF. The full variable domain, rest sourced from reference TRBV7-2 and TRBJ2-7, is GAGVSQSPSNKVTEKGKDVELRCDPISGHTALYWYRQSLGQGLEFLIYFQGNSAPDKSGLPSDRFSAERTGGSVSTLTIQRTQQEDSAVYLCASSLARGRAGQYFGPGTRLTVT.

The chain has TRBV24-1 and TRBJ2-3, with 16 bases matching TRBD2. The CDR3 is made up of 17 amino acids. Germline CDR1 and CDR2: KGHDR and SFDVKD. V shed 4 bases, J shed 5 bases, and the junction held 5 bases outside the gene matches. CDR3 protein: CATSDPGLAGGVDTQYF. CDR3 coding DNA: TGTGCCACCAGTGACCCGGGACTAGCGGGAGGGGTAGATACGCAGTATTTT.

V usage is TRBV27 and J usage is TRBJ2-7, with D possibly TRBD1 on 6 matching bases. CDR3 length equals 15 residues. Trimming left V 0 bases short and J 0 bases short, with 9 bases between. Per germline, CDR1 MNHEY and CDR2 SMNVEV (reference sequence). The CDR3 coding sequence is TGTGCCAGCAGTTTATCCCAGGGGAGCTCCTACGAGCAGTACTTC. Encoded protein: CASSLSQGSSYEQYF.

This rearrangement joins TRBV4-2 to TRBJ2-7; D may be TRBD2 (6 bases). The germline V gene encodes CDR1 LGHNA and CDR2 YNFKEQ. Between the trimmed V and J ends, which lost 0 bases and 2 bases, there was a span of 14 bases. This CDR3 has 16 amino acids. The CDR3 here is CASSQEAGTWAYEQYF. The CDR3 DNA sequence: TGTGCCAGCAGCCAAGAAGCCGGGACTTGGGCCTACGAGCAGTACTTC.

This chain links TRBV9 with TRBJ1-1; D might be TRBD1 (6 bases). With 3 bases removed from V and 5 bases from J, the gap between germline ends came to 14 bases. This CDR3 comprises 14 residues. Germline CDR1 and CDR2: SGDLS and YYNGEE. This chain's CDR3 is CASSDPGHRTEAFF. CDR3 coding DNA: TGTGCCAGCAGCGACCCGGGACATAGGACTGAAGCTTTCTTT.

This clone showed up many times. V usage is TRBV10-3 and J usage is TRBJ1-1; 8 nucleotides agree with TRBD1. This CDR3 is built from 14 residues. Germline CDR1 ENHRY, CDR2 SYGVKD. The V and J ends lost 5 bases and 4 bases, in that order; junction bases with no gene match: 6. Written as DNA, the CDR3 is TGTGCCATCAGTCCAGGGGGCGCAGTCACTGAAGCTTTCTTT. Protein: CAISPGGAVTEAFF.

This chain uses TRBV20-1 with TRBJ1-2; D uncertain. The ends were cut back, 7 bases at V and 2 bases at J, with 8 bases in the middle. The CDR3 is made up of 11 amino acids. Germline CDR1 DFQATT, CDR2 SNEGSKA (reference sequence). The CDR3 here is CSESENYGYTF. The CDR3 coding sequence is TGCAGTGAATCGGAGAACTATGGCTACACCTTC.

The count of this clone is one. This chain links TRBV12-5 with TRBJ2-3; D is undetermined. The germline V and J ends were trimmed by 4 bases and 5 bases, with 7 bases remaining between them. This CDR3 has 12 amino acids. Germline V gene sequence: CDR1 LGHNT, CDR2 FRNRAP. CDR3 residues: CASGSPGDTQYF. CDR3 nucleotide sequence: TGTGCTAGTGGTTCCCCAGGAGATACGCAGTATTTT.

The chain combines TRBV24-1 with TRBJ2-5, with TRBD2 matching over 13 bases. Per the germline V gene, CDR1 is KGHDR and CDR2 is SFDVKD. This CDR3 is built from 17 residues. After removal of 4 bases from V and 4 bases from J, the junction contained 8 bases not matched to a gene. In DNA, the CDR3 is TGTGCCACCAGTGACCTTGGACTAGCGGGAGATGGAGAGACCCAGTACTTC. Protein: CATSDLGLAGDGETQYF.

The gene calls are TRBV18 and TRBJ2-4; 9 nucleotides match TRBD1. V lost 3 bases to trimming and J lost 5 bases; unmatched junction nucleotides: 5. There are 15 residues in the CDR3. Germline V gene lookup returns CDR1 KGHSH and CDR2 LQKENI. The DNA for the CDR3 is TGTGCCAGCTCACCTCCCGGGACAGGGCAAAACATTCAGTACTTC. Amino acids: CASSPPGTGQNIQYF.

The chain joins TRBV29-1 to TRBJ2-6; D is perhaps TRBD1 (6 bases). Trimming left V 5 bases short and J 0 bases short, with 17 bases between. This CDR3 has 17 residues. The germline gives CDR1 SQVTM, CDR2 ANQGSEA. This CDR3 is CSVRIRTENSGANVLTF. The CDR3 DNA reads TGCAGCGTTCGAATCAGGACAGAAAACTCTGGGGCCAACGTCCTGACTTTC.

The chain has TRBV9 and TRBJ2-3; TRBD2 aligns across 7 bases. The CDR3 has 19 residues. With V trimmed by 3 bases and J by 5 bases, 21 bases remained unmatched. Germline V gene lookup returns CDR1 SGDLS and CDR2 YYNGEE. The CDR3 region is CASSGENLRRREQEDTQYF. DNA of the CDR3: TGTGCCAGCAGCGGAGAAAATCTTCGCCGGCGGGAGCAGGAAGATACGCAGTATTTT.

The chain combines TRBV3-1 (or the pseudogene TRBV3-2) with TRBJ1-6; D unclear. Germline-derived CDR1 and CDR2 are LGHDT and YNNKEL (reference sequence). This CDR3 has 12 residues. V shed 6 bases and J shed 10 bases, with 10 bases lying between them. The chain's CDR3 is CASSSSYSPLHF. In nucleotides, the CDR3 is TGTGCCAGCAGTTCTTCCTACTCACCCCTCCACTTT.

The chain uses TRBV5-1 and TRBJ2-2; TRBD2 is a possible D gene (5 bases). Germline V lookup: CDR1 SGHRS, CDR2 YFSETQ. The CDR3 sequence is 15 residues long. The V gene lost 4 bases and the J gene lost 3 bases, with 13 bases spanning the gap. The CDR3 DNA sequence: TGCGCCAGCAGCCCCGTAGCGCGGTACACCGGGGAGCTGTTTTTT. Its translation: CASSPVARYTGELFF.

This clone has more than one count but fewer than ten. This chain links TRBV27 with TRBJ2-1; no firm D call. This CDR3 has 14 residues. V was trimmed by 5 bases and J by 4 bases, leaving 12 bases between them. Germline CDR1 is MNHEY and CDR2 is SMNVEV (reference sequence). The CDR3 is CASSLSPPYNEQFF. DNA of the CDR3: TGTGCCAGCAGTCTCTCCCCCCCTTACAATGAGCAGTTCTTC.

The V call is TRBV5-6, the J call TRBJ1-2; TRBD1 might be the D (6 bases). The V end was cut by 0 bases, the J end by 11 bases, with 11 bases between. There are 12 residues in the CDR3. Germline CDR1 reads SGHDT; CDR2 reads YYEEEE. The CDR3, as DNA: TGTGCCAGCAGCTTGGGCAGGGGTATTTACACCTTC. It yields the protein CASSLGRGIYTF. Full variable domain (rest looked up from reference TRBV5-6 and TRBJ1-2): DAGVTQSPTHLIKTRGQQVTLRCSPKSGHDTVSWYQQALGQGPQFIFQYYEEEERQRGNFPDRFSGHQFPNYSSELNVNALLLGDSALYLCASSLGRGIYTFGSGTRLTVV.